This is a list of T cell receptor beta chains from one sample in a study of technical replicates of blood from a handful of donors. Clones were read by immunoSEQ multiplex PCR, and TCRdb kept only the in-frame ones, dropping some. The sample contains roughly 79,000 clones, roughly 95% of which appear only once. The source material was T cells isolated from PBMCs. Receptors originate from a human donor in good health. CDR3s leave out the opening cysteine and the closing phenylalanine or tryptophan.

TRBJ1-1 | TRBV7-9 | ASSLGVAEWTEAF
TRBJ1-3 | TRBV19 | ASSIGGDEEDTIY
TRBJ2-2 | TRBV7-3 | ASSRQTGAAGELF
TRBJ1-1 | TRBV27 | ASRIFWGDTEAF
TRBJ2-7 | TRBV5-1 | ASRRRLAGVWEQY
TRBJ1-1 | TRBV29-1 | SVRAVGTEAF
TRBJ2-4 | TRBV7-2 | ASSLLLGGVQAKNIQY
TRBJ1-5 | TRBV27 | ASSPLDRGQPQH
TRBJ1-4 | TRBV9 | ASSSRDFTNEKLF
TRBJ1-2 | TRBV9 | ASSLAGGAGGYGYT
TRBJ2-1 | TRBV4-3 | ASSQDGSSGTEQF
TRBJ2-5 | TRBV6-6 | ASSYSGGVGQETQY
TRBJ2-5 | TRBV7-9 | ASKDRREETQY
TRBJ1-1 | TRBV14 | ASSQFSEGSNTEAF
TRBJ1-1 | TRBV7-6 | ASSQGVNTEAF
TRBJ1-1 | TRBV5-4 | ASSSQGNTEAF
TRBJ2-3 | TRBV6-6 | ASSYNDKDTDTQY
TRBJ1-4 | TRBV4-3 | ASSQETRGRTNEKLF
TRBJ2-7 | TRBV25-1 | ASSGGQRTYEQY
TRBJ2-7 | TRBV19 | ASSILTTFITYEQY
TRBJ2-7 | TRBV7-3 | ASSPTGGTGSEQY
TRBJ1-1 | TRBV11-3 | ASSLIGVDTEAF
TRBJ1-3 | TRBV9 | ASSVEQGLSGNTIY
TRBJ2-2 | TRBV19 | ASSGTVTGELF
TRBJ1-1 | TRBV10-3 | ATQTGYGTEAF
TRBJ2-1 | TRBV27 | ASSSGGEQF
TRBJ2-7 | TRBV28 | ASSLPGTGGYEQY
TRBJ2-3 | TRBV7-8 | ASSLLFLAGSRDTQY
TRBJ1-1 | TRBV19 | ASRNREGSTEAF
TRBJ2-1 | TRBV9 | ASSVPPYNEQF
TRBJ2-2 | TRBV28 | ASSIVSGSTGELF
TRBJ1-3 | TRBV9 | ASTEGGSGNTIY
TRBJ1-2 | TRBV2 | ASPRDRENPPTGYT
TRBJ2-2 | TRBV7-3 | ASSLLGAVGELF
TRBJ1-3 | TRBV6-6 | ASHQGQMAGNTIY
TRBJ1-1 | TRBV19 | ASSMQSVTEAF
TRBJ2-7 | TRBV19 | ASSTSTHGTPSYEQY